These 32 T cell receptor beta chains came from one sample sequenced in a study of blood T cells in healthy people across ages. A sample-barcoded 5' primer and a J-beta primer mix were used in a second PCR of roughly 6 to 11 cycles. TCRdb re-called the 5' RACE reads with MiXCR, one entry per CDR3 protein. The sample lists roughly 680,000 distinct CDR3 sequences; more than 20% were seen once. The sequenced sample consisted of blood. These receptors were obtained from a man in his 70s in good health.

This clonotype is deemed medium-sized. The V call is TRBV11-3, the J call TRBJ2-2; D is unresolved. The CDR3 loop spans 14 amino acids. The V end lost 2 bases, the J end lost 4 bases, and 8 bases lay between the germline ends. Germline V gives CDR1 SGHNT, CDR2 YENEEA. The CDR3 loop reads CASSLTPSTGELFF. The CDR3 DNA sequence: TGTGCCAGCAGCTTAACCCCAAGCACCGGGGAGCTGTTTTTT.

This clonotype was counted between two and nine times. V gene TRBV28 combines with J gene TRBJ2-3; D gene unclear. The V end was cut by 10 bases, the J end by 4 bases, with 12 bases between. Germline-derived CDR1 and CDR2 are MDHEN and SYDVKM. The CDR3 loop spans 12 amino acids. The CDR3 is CATTGRSDTQYF. For the CDR3, the DNA is TGTGCCACGACCGGGCGATCAGATACGCAGTATTTT.

This clonotype was seen a handful of times. Sequence at one end of the junction differs from germline and may be a read error. This chain joins TRBV28 and TRBJ2-3, with 8 bases fitting TRBD2. The CDR3 sequence is 16 residues long. Germline V gene sequence: CDR1 MDHEN, CDR2 SYDVKM. The CDR3 spells CAGSRKAGAPTDTQYF. Here the CDR3 DNA reads TGTGCCGGCAGCCGGAAAGCGGGAGCTCCCACAGATACGCAGTATTTT.

In its sample, this clonotype was seen a few times. V and J are TRBV6-5 and TRBJ2-1; 14 bases align to TRBD2. The CDR3 is 19 amino acids. Looked up from germline, CDR1 is MNHEY and CDR2 is SVGAGI. V was pared by 2 bases and J by 7 bases, with 13 bases of the junction left unmatched. The CDR3 nucleotides read TGTGCCAGCAGTTACAGGGGGGGCAGTGGGACTAGCGGGAGAAATGAGCAGTTCTTC. It specifies CASSYRGGSGTSGRNEQFF.

At least ten counts were recorded for this clonotype. This chain joins TRBV29-1 and TRBJ2-3, with 12 nucleotides matching TRBD2. Germline CDR1 is SQVTM and CDR2 is ANQGSEA. The CDR3 length is 14 residues. V gave up 7 bases and J gave up 6 bases; unmatched junction bases: 8. The CDR3 loop is CSGRLAGVGDTQYF. CDR3 DNA sequence: TGCAGCGGGAGACTAGCGGGAGTTGGGGATACGCAGTATTTT.

V is TRBV20-1 and J is TRBJ2-1; the match to TRBD2 covers 9 bases. The CDR3 covers 14 residues. With V trimmed by 6 bases and J by 5 bases, 8 bases remained unmatched. Per the germline V gene, CDR1 is DFQATT and CDR2 is SNEGSKA (reference sequence). CDR3 DNA: TGCAGTGCGGACCTTAGCGGGGGACACAATGAGCAGTTCTTC. As protein: CSADLSGGHNEQFF.

The rearrangement joins TRBV20-1 to TRBJ2-1, with unresolved D. Deletions cut 6 bases from V and 6 bases from J, with 12 bases between. The germline V gene encodes CDR1 DFQATT and CDR2 SNEGSKA (reference sequence). CDR3 length: 12 residues. CDR3 sequence reads: CSATQKVNEQFF. The CDR3 nucleotides read TGCAGTGCGACCCAAAAGGTCAATGAGCAGTTCTTC.

This clonotype was counted a few times. This chain links TRBV28 with TRBJ1-5, with D possibly being TRBD1 (5 bases). This CDR3 has 14 residues. The ends were cut back, 6 bases at V and 4 bases at J, with 13 bases in the middle. CDR1 is MDHEN, CDR2 SYDVKM, per germline. The CDR3 reads CASSQTESNQPQHF. CDR3 nucleotide sequence: TGTGCCAGCAGCCAGACAGAGTCTAATCAGCCCCAGCATTTT.

This clonotype was seen once. J is TRBJ1-4 and V is TRBV19; possible D gene TRBD1, 5 bases. Germline CDR1 reads LNHDA; CDR2 reads SQIVND (reference sequence). The V end lost 6 bases, the J end lost 5 bases, and 16 bases lay between the germline ends. The CDR3 has 15 amino acids. The CDR3 sequence: CASSNTGRLNEKLFF. The DNA of the CDR3 is TGTGCCAGTAGCAATACGGGACGGCTAAATGAAAAACTGTTTTTT.

This sequence joins TRBV4-1 and TRBJ1-5; D is perhaps TRBD1 (5 bases). Germline CDR1 reads MGHRA; CDR2 reads YSYEKL. Trimming cost V 0 bases and J 4 bases, with 16 bases left between them. This CDR3 spans 17 amino acids. The CDR3 here is CASSQENDRKGNQPQHF. CDR3 bases: TGCGCCAGCAGCCAAGAAAATGACAGAAAAGGTAATCAGCCCCAGCATTTT.

A few counts support this clonotype. The V and J genes are TRBV2 and TRBJ2-5; 9 nucleotides line up with TRBD2. Trimming cost V 2 bases and J 11 bases; bases outside gene matches: 12. Germline assignment: CDR1 SNHLY and CDR2 FYNNEI. The CDR3 is 15 residues long. CDR3 in DNA: TGTGCCAGCAGTGAAATTGGCGGGAGGGCTTCGGAGCAGTACTTC. This sequence encodes CASSEIGGRASEQYF.

V gene TRBV5-6 combines with J gene TRBJ2-3; 9 bases fit TRBD1. This CDR3 has 18 amino acids. The V gene end was trimmed by 3 bases and the J gene end by 6 bases; junction bases not matched to a gene: 17. CDR1 SGHDT and CDR2 YYEEEE come from the germline V gene. CDR3 sequence reads: CASSSGTGKGEGGDTQYF. In nucleotides, the CDR3 is TGTGCCAGCAGCTCGGGGACAGGGAAGGGAGAAGGTGGTGATACGCAGTATTTT.

This clonotype was counted only a few times. The chain couples TRBV27 to TRBJ1-1; D gene ambiguous. Germline CDR1 MNHEY, CDR2 SMNVEV (reference sequence). The V end lost 0 bases, the J end lost 1 base, and 15 bases lay between the germline ends. This CDR3 has 17 residues. The CDR3 protein is CASSLSRFTSGNTEAFF. CDR3 DNA: TGTGCCAGCAGTTTATCACGATTCACTTCAGGGAACACTGAAGCTTTCTTT.

This clonotype was picked up a small number of times. V and J are TRBV9 and TRBJ2-5; D perhaps matches TRBD2 (5 bases). CDR1 and CDR2 from the germline V gene are SGDLS and YYNGEE. With 4 bases removed from V and 0 bases from J, the gap between germline ends came to 16 bases. The CDR3 runs 16 residues. DNA for the CDR3: TGTGCCAGCAGCCCGAGCCCCCAGCGGAACCAAGAGACCCAGTACTTC. Protein sequence: CASSPSPQRNQETQYF.

The J gene is TRBJ1-2, the V gene TRBV3-1; a weak D match, TRBD1 (5 bases). This CDR3 contains 14 residues. Germline values: CDR1 LGHDT, CDR2 YNNKEL (reference sequence). V dropped 0 bases and J dropped 8 bases, with 13 bases sitting between them. CDR3 nucleotides: TGTGCCAGCAGCCAAGAGAGCAGGGCTGGCGGCTACACCTTC. Residues: CASSQESRAGGYTF. The full variable domain, rest sourced from reference TRBV3-1 and TRBJ1-2, is DTAVSQTPKYLVTQMGNDKSIKCEQNLGHDTMYWYKQDSKKFLKIMFSYNNKELIINETVPNRFSPKSPDKAHLNLHINSLELGDSAVYFCASSQESRAGGYTFGSGTRLTVV.

V usage is TRBV19 and J usage is TRBJ2-7; the match to TRBD2 covers 10 bases. The CDR3 totals 15 residues. The germline gives CDR1 LNHDA, CDR2 SQIVND (reference sequence). With 5 bases clipped from V and 3 bases from J, the junction kept 7 bases outside the gene matches. The CDR3: CASSQSGTSVYEQYF. In DNA, the CDR3 is TGTGCCAGTAGTCAGTCCGGGACTAGCGTCTACGAGCAGTACTTC.

This chain uses TRBV20-1 with TRBJ1-4; the D is unclear. V was clipped by 0 bases and J by 0 bases, with 5 bases between them. Germline CDR1 DFQATT, CDR2 SNEGSKA (reference sequence). The CDR3 length is 14 residues. The CDR3: CSAREAATNEKLFF. DNA of the CDR3: TGCAGTGCTAGAGAGGCAGCAACTAATGAAAAACTGTTTTTT.

This chain uses TRBV4-2 with TRBJ1-6; D perhaps matches TRBD1 (5 bases). With 1 base removed from V and 7 bases from J, the gap between germline ends came to 14 bases. Germline V CDR1 and CDR2: LGHNA, YNFKEQ. The CDR3 has 16 residues. CDR3 amino acids: CASSQAQGRANSPLHF. As DNA, the CDR3 is TGTGCCAGCAGCCAAGCCCAGGGACGGGCGAATTCACCCCTCCACTTT.

The rearrangement links TRBV7-6 to TRBJ2-3, with D perhaps matching TRBD2 (6 bases). The CDR3 extends over 13 amino acids. From germline, CDR1 is SGHVS and CDR2 FNYEAQ. V dropped 5 bases and J dropped 7 bases, with 13 bases sitting between them. CDR3 sequence reads: CASSVGTPNTQYF. The DNA of the CDR3 is TGTGCCAGCAGCGTTGGGACTCCAAATACGCAGTATTTT.

The sample holds many counts of this clonotype. This chain connects TRBV6-4 to TRBJ2-3; 7 bases line up with TRBD2. After removal of 10 bases from V and 0 bases from J, the junction contained 13 bases not matched to a gene. The germline gives CDR1 MRHNA, CDR2 SNTAGT. CDR3 length equals 16 residues. For the CDR3, the DNA is TGTGCCACCAGAGACCTTACTAGCGACAGCACAGATACGCAGTATTTT. Its translation: CATRDLTSDSTDTQYF.

In this sample, this clonotype turned up many times. This chain joins TRBV14 and TRBJ2-1, with 10 bases identical to TRBD2. CDR1 and CDR2 (germline): SGHDN, FVKESK. Unmatched junction bases numbered 9, after V lost 1 base and J lost 12 bases. The length of the CDR3 is 15 residues. This chain's CDR3 is CASSQVAGGSFMQFF. As DNA, the CDR3 is TGTGCCAGCAGCCAAGTAGCGGGGGGCAGTTTTATGCAGTTCTTC.

Ten or more counts support this clonotype. V and J are TRBV5-6 and TRBJ2-4; D is uncertain. This CDR3 has 14 residues. The V and J ends lost 2 bases and 3 bases respectively, with 9 bases between them. Germline CDR1 SGHDT, CDR2 YYEEEE. CDR3 protein: CASSFYEHKNIQYF. The DNA of the CDR3 is TGTGCCAGCAGCTTTTACGAGCACAAAAACATTCAGTACTTC.

V and J are TRBV24-1 and TRBJ2-5; D possibly corresponds to TRBD1 (7 bases). The V gene lost 5 bases and the J gene lost 2 bases, with 14 bases spanning the gap. Looked up from germline, CDR1 is KGHDR and CDR2 is SFDVKD. The CDR3 extends over 15 amino acids. The CDR3 spells CATSGRQGLQETQYF. CDR3 nucleotide sequence: TGTGCCACCAGTGGACGACAGGGACTGCAAGAGACCCAGTACTTC.

This clonotype was observed a few times. V gene TRBV9 combines with J gene TRBJ2-2; 14 bases map to TRBD2. V was clipped by 3 bases and J by 6 bases; unmatched bases: 4. CDR3 length equals 16 residues. Germline values: CDR1 SGDLS, CDR2 YYNGEE. CDR3 region: CASSESGLAGAGELFF. As DNA, the CDR3 is TGTGCCAGCAGCGAGTCGGGACTAGCGGGAGCCGGGGAGCTGTTTTTT.

The chain has TRBV9 and TRBJ1-4; TRBD1 aligns across 8 bases. V lost 0 bases to trimming and J lost 5 bases; unmatched junction nucleotides: 3. This CDR3 is 15 amino acids long. The germline gives CDR1 SGDLS, CDR2 YYNGEE. The chain's CDR3 is CASSVAQGANEKLFF. DNA for the CDR3: TGTGCCAGCAGCGTAGCCCAGGGGGCGAATGAAAAACTGTTTTTT.

This clonotype was recorded a few times. Sequence at one end of the junction differs from germline and may be a read error. CDR3 residues: CAGSLGAHTDTQYF. The CDR3 DNA is TGCGCCGGCAGCTTGGGGGCCCACACAGATACGCAGTATTTT. The genes are TRBV5-1 and TRBJ2-3; maybe TRBD1 (6 bases). There are 14 residues in the CDR3. Germline lookup yields CDR1 SGHRS and CDR2 YFSETQ.

The rearrangement uses TRBV29-1 and TRBJ2-4, with a possible D match to TRBD2 (6 bases). Germline assignment: CDR1 SQVTM and CDR2 ANQGSEA. The CDR3 has 12 residues. Trimming took off 4 bases at V and 6 bases at J, with 10 bases between the two ends. DNA of the CDR3: TGCAGCGTTGTTGAGGGACTAAACATTCAGTACTTC. Translated, it gives CSVVEGLNIQYF.

This clonotype was recorded a few times. The V call is TRBV14, the J call TRBJ2-5; D unclear. The J call may not be correct, given that the DNA end is closer to TRBJ2-1. CDR3 size: 13 residues. The germline V gene has CDR1 SGHDN and CDR2 FVKESK. CDR3 loop: CASSQAPGPEQFF. The CDR3 DNA reads as TGTGCCAGCAGCCAAGCCCCCGGTCCTGAGCAGTTCTTC.

This clonotype was picked up a small number of times. The chain employs TRBV15 and TRBJ1-4; D gene uncertain. V lost 2 bases and J lost 4, with 5 bases in between. This CDR3 is 13 amino acids long. Germline-derived CDR1 and CDR2 are LNHNV and YYDKDF (reference sequence). The CDR3 loop reads CATSRPSNEKLFF. CDR3 DNA: TGTGCCACCAGCAGACCCAGTAATGAAAAACTGTTTTTT.

The V call is TRBV24-1, the J call TRBJ2-1; maybe TRBD2 (6 bases). The V end lost 0 bases, the J end lost 5 bases, and 10 bases lay between the germline ends. Looked up from germline, CDR1 is KGHDR and CDR2 is SFDVKD. CDR3 length: 15 residues. CDR3 bases: TGTGCCACCAGTGATTTGCGCCCGGGAGACAATGAGCAGTTCTTC. The encoded protein is CATSDLRPGDNEQFF.

Concerning this clonotype: Relative to the germline gene, one junction end is altered; a read error may explain this. The V gene is TRBV28, the J gene TRBJ2-5; D perhaps matches TRBD2 (5 bases). The CDR3 has 11 amino acids. The germline gives CDR1 MDHEN, CDR2 SYDVKM. The CDR3 here is CASSRDNELFF. Written as DNA, the CDR3 is TGTGCCAGCAGCCGGGATAATGAGCTGTTCTTC.

The chain links TRBV5-1 to TRBJ1-1; 10 bases line up with TRBD1. The V gene end was trimmed by 7 bases and the J gene end by 6 bases; junction bases not matched to a gene: 6. This CDR3 region has 13 residues. Germline V gene data show CDR1 as SGHRS and CDR2 as YFSETQ. The CDR3 loop reads CASGRDRGSEAFF. The CDR3 DNA reads as TGCGCCAGCGGAAGGGACAGGGGATCTGAAGCTTTCTTT.